Ten or more counts support the clone carrying this T cell receptor beta chain. What it recognizes is unknown. The sample is drawn from a study of T-cell reconstitution after alpha-beta-depleted transplantation in children. During its preparation, the TCRbeta library received unique molecular identifiers. Using its own MiXCR run on the PCR reads, TCRdb lists one record per CDR3 protein. The table lists tens of thousands of distinct CDR3 sequences, roughly 8.7% of them singletons. CDR3 length: 15 residues. The germline V gene encodes CDR1 SNHLY and CDR2 FYNNEI. V gave up 5 bases and J gave up 2 bases; unmatched junction bases: 5. Findings and limits, study-wide: By about two months after transplant, alpha-beta T cells reportedly arose from several hundred graft clones that had expanded. Surviving recipient cells, namely T cells and thymic progenitors, were the source of high day-60 TCRbeta diversity in some patients. It was newly produced T cells that mostly accounted for T-cell counts and diversity one year after transplant.

The sequencing used PBMCs, mostly from graft donor cells, collected 60 days after TCRalphabeta/CD19-depleted stem cell transplant. V is TRBV2 and J is TRBJ2-3; 9 bases map to TRBD2. This clonotype originated in a male patient aged 2 to 9 who had a stem cell transplant for chronic granulomatous disease, so the T cells may come from the graft donor. In nucleotides, the CDR3 is TGTGCCAGCAGTCCCGGGACTAGCTCCACAGATACGCAGTATTTT. This encodes CASSPGTSSTDTQYF.